One and the same sample provided the 15 T cell receptor beta chains below, sequenced in a study of T cell responses to AZD1222 COVID-19 vaccine. The repertoire was sequenced with immunoSEQ multiplex PCR; TCRdb's copy has only in-frame clones and lacks some. This table has more than 90,000 clones, approximately 84% appearing once. The sequences come from peripheral blood, collected 28 days after the second AZD1222 dose. These TCRs come from an adult who received the AZD1222 COVID-19 vaccine.

The rearrangement links TRBV24-1 to TRBJ1-2, with 8 bases that match TRBD1. With 6 bases clipped from V and 4 bases from J, the junction kept 3 bases outside the gene matches. The CDR3 loop spans 13 amino acids. Germline loops: CDR1 KGHDR, CDR2 SFDVKD. In DNA form, the CDR3 reads TGTGCCACCAGTAGACAGGGGAGCTATGGCTACACCTTC. Translated: CATSRQGSYGYTF.

The V and J genes are TRBV27 and TRBJ1-1, with D perhaps TRBD1 (5 bases). CDR1 is MNHEY and CDR2 is SMNVEV in the germline V gene (reference sequence). This CDR3 is built from 13 residues. Trimming took 6 bases from V and 10 from J, leaving 18 bases between them. CDR3 DNA: TGTGCCAGCAGCGAGGGGACGGCCTTGCGAGCTTTCTTT. It translates to CASSEGTALRAFF.

The chain carries TRBV19 and TRBJ1-2; TRBD1 aligns across 8 bases. The CDR3 is made up of 16 amino acids. The trim removed 6 bases at V and 0 bases at J, leaving 9 bases unmatched. Germline values: CDR1 LNHDA, CDR2 SQIVND (reference sequence). The CDR3 DNA reads TGTGCCAGTAGGGCAGGGGGCGCCTGGGCTAACTATGGCTACACCTTC. Translation gives CASRAGGAWANYGYTF. The full variable domain, its missing parts supplied by reference TRBV19 and TRBJ1-2, is DGGITQSPKYLFRKEGQNVTLSCEQNLNHDAMYWYRQDPGQGLRLIYYSQIVNDFQKGDIAEGYSVSREKKESFPLTVTSAQKNPTAFYLCASRAGGAWANYGYTFGSGTRLTVV.

The chain employs TRBV5-6 and TRBJ1-1; tentatively, D is TRBD1 (5 bases). Germline values: CDR1 SGHDT, CDR2 YYEEEE. The V end lost 2 bases, the J end lost 3 bases, and 17 bases lay between the germline ends. There are 16 residues in the CDR3. DNA for the CDR3: TGTGCCAGCAGCTTCTGGTCCGGGGGGAAGGACACTGAAGCTTTCTTT. Protein product: CASSFWSGGKDTEAFF.

This chain links TRBV5-1 with TRBJ1-2, with D perhaps matching TRBD1 (5 bases). Trimming cost V 6 bases and J 4 bases, with 16 bases left between them. The CDR3 sequence is 14 residues long. Per the germline V gene, CDR1 is SGHRS and CDR2 is YFSETQ. The CDR3 reads CASTPGAGTYGYTF. Here the CDR3 DNA reads TGCGCCAGCACCCCCGGGGCGGGAACCTATGGCTACACCTTC.

The V and J genes are TRBV19 and TRBJ1-4; D call uncertain. V lost 1 base and J 2 bases, leaving 8 bases between the germline ends. Germline assignment: CDR1 LNHDA and CDR2 SQIVND (reference sequence). This CDR3 has 15 amino acids. CDR3 in amino acids: CASSIGPLTNEKLFF. In nucleotides, the CDR3 is TGTGCCAGTAGTATAGGGCCGTTGACTAATGAAAAACTGTTTTTT.

The chain has TRBV4-1 and TRBJ2-5; D remains ambiguous. The ends were cut back, 0 bases at V and 1 base at J, with 9 bases in the middle. Germline CDR1 reads MGHRA; CDR2 reads YSYEKL. There are 15 residues in the CDR3. The CDR3 region is CASSQDRRPQETQYF. The CDR3 nucleotides are TGCGCCAGCAGCCAAGATAGACGGCCCCAAGAGACCCAGTACTTC.

This chain joins TRBV2 and TRBJ1-1; D may be TRBD1 (5 bases). In germline, CDR1 is SNHLY, CDR2 FYNNEI. This CDR3 comprises 14 residues. Trimming took 7 bases from V and 1 from J, leaving 13 bases between them. The CDR3 DNA is TGTGCCAGCACCTTAGGGGAGGGGAACACTGAAGCTTTCTTT. Its protein product is CASTLGEGNTEAFF.

This sequence joins TRBV11-1 and TRBJ2-7; 8 bases align to TRBD1. The J segment lost 6 bases and the V segment lost 1 base, leaving 11 bases of the junction unmatched. The CDR3 loop spans 16 amino acids. In germline, CDR1 is SGHAT, CDR2 FQDESV (reference sequence). The CDR3 here is CASSLVFGPGGGEQYF. CDR3 nucleotide sequence: TGTGCCAGCAGCTTAGTATTTGGGCCAGGGGGCGGCGAGCAGTACTTC. Filled out from reference TRBV11-1 and TRBJ2-7, the complete variable domain reads EAEVAQSPRYKITEKSQAVAFWCDPISGHATLYWYRQILGQGPELLVQFQDESVVDDSQLPKDRFSAERLKGVDSTLKIQPAELGDSAMYLCASSLVFGPGGGEQYFGPGTRLTVT.

The V and J genes are TRBV11-2 and TRBJ1-2; D gene ambiguous. Germline V gene lookup returns CDR1 SGHAT and CDR2 FQNNGV. The CDR3 runs to 15 residues. The V and J ends lost 2 bases and 4 bases respectively, with 14 bases between them. CDR3 sequence: CASSLRAGPSYGYTF. As DNA, the CDR3 is TGTGCCAGCAGCTTAAGAGCAGGTCCTTCCTATGGCTACACCTTC.

J is TRBJ2-5 and V is TRBV9, with a tentative D call TRBD1 (6 bases). Germline assignment: CDR1 SGDLS and CDR2 YYNGEE. There are 14 residues in the CDR3. The V end was cut by 6 bases, the J end by 1 base, with 13 bases between. CDR3 amino acids: CASNTGGGQETQYF. In nucleotides, the CDR3 is TGTGCCAGCAACACTGGGGGCGGCCAAGAGACCCAGTACTTC.

The chain combines TRBV7-2 with TRBJ1-1; D not certain. The CDR3 length is 14 residues. Between the trimmed V and J ends, which lost 1 base and 2 bases, there was a span of 8 bases. Germline V gene data show CDR1 as SGHTA and CDR2 as FQGNSA. CDR3 coding DNA: TGTGCCAGCAGCTTAGGATCTTTCAACACTGAAGCTTTCTTT. This codes for CASSLGSFNTEAFF.

The rearrangement uses TRBV10-3 and TRBJ1-1; possibly TRBD1 for D (6 bases). Germline V gene data show CDR1 as ENHRY and CDR2 as SYGVKD. The length of the CDR3 is 15 residues. Trimming took off 0 bases at V and 1 base at J, with 9 bases between the two ends. The DNA of the CDR3 is TGTGCCATCAGTGAGTCGGGGGGCACGAACACTGAAGCTTTCTTT. It is translated as CAISESGGTNTEAFF.

This clone came up once. J is TRBJ1-6 and V is TRBV27; the D is unclear. This CDR3 contains 14 residues. Germline lookup yields CDR1 MNHEY and CDR2 SMNVEV (reference sequence). Trimming cost V 2 bases and J 9 bases, with 11 bases left between them. As DNA, the CDR3 is TGTGCCAGCAGTTTAGAGGGTTTCAGTTCACCCCTCCACTTT. Its protein product is CASSLEGFSSPLHF.

This rearrangement joins TRBV11-3 to TRBJ1-3; the D is unclear. Trimming removed 3 bases at V and 0 bases at J, with 15 bases between. CDR3 length equals 17 residues. CDR1 and CDR2 (germline): SGHNT, YENEEA. The CDR3 DNA follows: TGTGCCAGCAGCTTCGGTATAAAGGGCAGCTCTGGAAACACCATATATTTT. Amino acid sequence: CASSFGIKGSSGNTIYF. The entire variable domain, with the rest obtained from reference TRBV11-3 and TRBJ1-3, is as follows: EAGVVQSPRYKIIEKKQPVAFWCNPISGHNTLYWYLQNLGQGPELLIRYENEEAVDDSQLPKDRFSAERLKGVDSTLKIQPAELGDSAVYLCASSFGIKGSSGNTIYFGEGSWLTVV.